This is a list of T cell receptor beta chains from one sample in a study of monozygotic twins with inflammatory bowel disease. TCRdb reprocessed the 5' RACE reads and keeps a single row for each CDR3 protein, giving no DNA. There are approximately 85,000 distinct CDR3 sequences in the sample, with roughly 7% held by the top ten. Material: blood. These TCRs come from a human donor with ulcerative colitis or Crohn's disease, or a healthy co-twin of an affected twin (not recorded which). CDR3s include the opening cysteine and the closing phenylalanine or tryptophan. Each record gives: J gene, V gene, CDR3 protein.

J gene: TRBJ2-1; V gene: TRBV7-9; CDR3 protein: CASSPARGSYNEQFF
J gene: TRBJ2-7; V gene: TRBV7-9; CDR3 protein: CASSLVFGLEQAFYF
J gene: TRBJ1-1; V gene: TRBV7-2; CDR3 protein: CASGRQGALNTEAFF
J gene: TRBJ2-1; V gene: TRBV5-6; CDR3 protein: CASSRTGPSYNEQFF
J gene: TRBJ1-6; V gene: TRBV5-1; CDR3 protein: CASSTGPRGSPLHF
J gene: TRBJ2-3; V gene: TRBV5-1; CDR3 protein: CASSLFLNRDDTQYF
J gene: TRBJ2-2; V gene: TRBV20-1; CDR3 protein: CSARDRLKGAVGELFF
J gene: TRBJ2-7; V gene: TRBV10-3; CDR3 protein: CAISESNIPGYEQYF
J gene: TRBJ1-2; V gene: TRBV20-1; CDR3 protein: CSPLPSIYGYTF
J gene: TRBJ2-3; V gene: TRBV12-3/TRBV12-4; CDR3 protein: CASSRPGADTQYF
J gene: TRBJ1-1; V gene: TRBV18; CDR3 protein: CASSPERTEGAFF
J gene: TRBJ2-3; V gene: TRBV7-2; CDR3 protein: CASSPRWDTQYF
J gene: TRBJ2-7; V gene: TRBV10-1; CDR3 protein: CASRQRQDLQYF
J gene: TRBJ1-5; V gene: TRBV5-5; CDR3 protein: CASSLSGQGQPQHF
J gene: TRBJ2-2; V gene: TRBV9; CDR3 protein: CASSVGAGYTGELFF
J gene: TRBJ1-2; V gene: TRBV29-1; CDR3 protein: CSVEEGTGLNYGYTF
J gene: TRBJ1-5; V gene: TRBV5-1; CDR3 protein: CASSPQGSSEPQHF
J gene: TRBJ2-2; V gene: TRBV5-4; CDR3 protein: CASSLAWGIRGELFF
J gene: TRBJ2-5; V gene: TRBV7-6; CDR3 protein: CASSLKGLDVETQYF
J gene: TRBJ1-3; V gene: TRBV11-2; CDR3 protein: CASRRDKLTGNTIYF
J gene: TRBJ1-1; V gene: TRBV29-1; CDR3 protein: CSVEDDMWSTEAFF
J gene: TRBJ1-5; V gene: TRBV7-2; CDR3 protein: CASSPRQGEQPQHF
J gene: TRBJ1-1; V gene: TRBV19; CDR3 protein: CASSIDPGLLTEAFF
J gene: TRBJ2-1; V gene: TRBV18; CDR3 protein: CASSPRTSGGDTYNEQFF
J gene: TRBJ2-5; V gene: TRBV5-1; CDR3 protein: CASSLADSAETQYF
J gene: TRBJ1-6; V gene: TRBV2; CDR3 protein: CASIQHRGGSPLHF
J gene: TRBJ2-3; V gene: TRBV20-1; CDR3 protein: CSARSRGTTDTQYF
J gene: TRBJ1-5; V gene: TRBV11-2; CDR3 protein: CASSLELSQPQHF
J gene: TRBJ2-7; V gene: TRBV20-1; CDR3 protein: CSARRGLEEEQYF
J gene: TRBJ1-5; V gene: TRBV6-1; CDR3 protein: CASSAMGGSNQPQHF
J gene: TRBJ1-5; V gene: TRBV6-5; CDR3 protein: CATGEGDSWGTQPQHF
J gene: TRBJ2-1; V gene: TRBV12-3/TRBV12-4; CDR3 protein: CASSLGGNEQFF
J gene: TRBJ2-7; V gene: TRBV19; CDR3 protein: CASSIYRGLAYEQYF
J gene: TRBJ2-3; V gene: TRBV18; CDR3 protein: CASSPATASTDTQYF
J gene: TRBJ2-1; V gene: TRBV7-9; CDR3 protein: CASSSQGGEQFPGRFF
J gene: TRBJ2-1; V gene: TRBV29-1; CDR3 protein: CSVVGPNHEQFF
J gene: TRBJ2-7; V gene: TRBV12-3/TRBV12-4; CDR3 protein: CASSLKQGNYEQYF
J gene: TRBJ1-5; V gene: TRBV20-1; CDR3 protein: CSARDPQGNQPQHF
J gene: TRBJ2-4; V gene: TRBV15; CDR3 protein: CATSRDETGYKNIQYF
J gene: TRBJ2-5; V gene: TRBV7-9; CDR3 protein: CASSLAQVPETQYF
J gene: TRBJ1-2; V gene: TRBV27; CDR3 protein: CASSPYTPNYGYTF
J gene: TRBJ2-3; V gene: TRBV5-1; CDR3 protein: CASKSQLEDTQYF
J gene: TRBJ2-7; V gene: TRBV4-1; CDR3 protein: CASSHGNLYEQYF
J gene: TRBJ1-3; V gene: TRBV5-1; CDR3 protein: CASSLGGMEFGNTIYF
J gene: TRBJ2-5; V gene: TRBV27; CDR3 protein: CASSLTGLETQYF
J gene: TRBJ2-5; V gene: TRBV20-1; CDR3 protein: CSAMTPGPPRKETQYF
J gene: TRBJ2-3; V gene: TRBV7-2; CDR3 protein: CASSLNGDTQYF
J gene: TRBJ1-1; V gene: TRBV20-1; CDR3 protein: CSARRTGRLNTEAFF